Detailed here is one T cell receptor (beta chain). Its antigen is unidentified. Time point meaning: cycle 4 day 1 (C4D1), after five to seven weeks of nivolumab. All trial patients relapsed after autologous stem cell transplantation. The source of the sample is a study of PD-1 blockade in classical Hodgkin lymphoma. Whole-study results and caveats: Complete responders started with a diversity level that resembled newly diagnosed patients at baseline. What caused the repertoire differences, perhaps disease activity or prior therapy, remains undefined.

Using immunoSEQ multiplex PCR, the repertoire was profiled, and TCRdb retains in-frame clones only, with some absent. The table includes 99,000 or so clones, about nine tenths detected once. The input for sequencing was peripheral blood mononuclear cells (PBMCs), taken before the fourth cycle of nivolumab. The clonotype was recovered from a human donor with classical Hodgkin lymphoma.

This CDR3 reads CASSFGQRQYGYTF. The CDR3 region has the DNA TGTGCCAGCAGTTTCGGACAGCGACAGTATGGCTACACCTTC. The rearrangement uses TRBV6-5 and TRBJ1-2; possible D gene TRBD1, 6 bases. Trimming left V 4 bases short and J 5 bases short, with 14 bases between. Germline assignment: CDR1 MNHEY and CDR2 SVGAGI. CDR3 length: 14 residues.